This T cell receptor beta chain was sequenced during a study of identical twins (dated by TCRdb to 2016 to 2018). At the level of the whole study: The study deep-sequenced TCR alpha and beta repertoires from monozygotic twins, unrelated adults of various ages and cord blood to test whether fetal clonotypes persist. Replicate twin experiments were performed at different times using different library preparation protocols to rule out contamination. Results the study describes overall, beyond this receptor: Fewer insertions were carried by abundant cord blood beta clonotypes; a weaker similar trend was observed in young adult naive repertoires, while no such trend was observed in memory repertoires. Out-of-frame TCR alpha sequences shared between twins showed an excess of low generation-probability sequences compared with coincidental sharing between unrelated individuals. The excess sharing between twins in beta out-of-frame sequences was weaker because fewer shared sequences reduced the signal-to-noise ratio. Invariant T cells such as MAIT and iNKT could partly confound zero-insertion analyses, although diverse VJ usage argued against such confounding for most clonotypes. Recombination models systematically underestimated out-of-frame TCR alpha sharing in monozygotic twins but agreed with sharing between unrelated individuals. Because the same donors could not be followed over many years, the conclusions depended on cross-sectional statistical analysis.

The sample holds a few counts of this clonotype. Its cognate antigen has yet to be identified. Per-nucleotide qualities are absent, and no much larger clonotype sits a single base away. V lost 3 bases and J lost 6 bases, and the count of bases not matched to a germline gene is 8. Its CDR3 holds 17 amino acids, cysteine through phenylalanine. Of all the DNA, just the CDR3 is kept, 51 bases in frame from base 1. The germline V gene supplies CDR1 SGHRS and CDR2 YFSETQ. Only healthy Caucasian donors were included. Three unrelated non-twin adults were additionally sequenced: a male aged 18 to 29, a male aged 50 to 60 and a female aged 50 to 60. Miltenyi CD45RO+ enrichment and human naive T-cell isolation kits were used to isolate memory (CD45RO+) and naive T cells from PBMC. Libraries were prepared through 5' RACE. The instrument given in TCRdb is Illumina HiSeq 2000. A universal primer binding site was added through template switching, and the final cDNA carried a unique molecular identifier so that TCR cDNA molecules could be counted accurately. First-strand cDNA for TCR alpha and beta chains was synthesized from specific primers in the conserved constant-segment region. To control for contamination, every cDNA library was double barcoded, receiving both a SMART-Mk sample barcode and Illumina barcodes. TruSeq adapter sequences along with Illumina sample barcodes were introduced in two successive PCR steps. The Illumina HiSeq platform was used with custom primers to sequence TCR alpha and beta cDNA libraries. In the authors' own workflow: Unique molecular identifiers were extracted from raw reads with MiGEC, and CDR3 positions were determined with MiXCR. Recombination models were inferred per individual with the repgenHMM and IGoR tools using an EM algorithm. The tcR package in R was used for shared clonotype analysis, with sharing normalized by the product of cloneset sizes. Out-of-frame nonproductive sequences were analyzed to study raw recombination free of thymic and clonal selection effects. Using fastp at Q25 and MiXCR, TCRdb reprocessed the public reads and kept productive beta chains. Rows merge per CDR3 protein into single entries with the most common DNA and genes. The V and J calls and clone size come from TCRdb's table, not from the authors' own analysis. Here the sample has 350,000 or so distinct CDR3 sequences; roughly 9% occur a single time. The top ten clones comprise 8.5% to 10% of the sample.

Recombination joined TRBV5-1 with TRBJ2-1; TRBD2 lines up with 14 middle nucleotides. The TCR sequence derives from a woman in her forties or fifties in good health. Sequencing used naive T cells sorted from blood. The cell subset or site label here, explained by the study, means: cells isolated with a human naive T-cell isolation kit. The CDR3 protein: CASSYPRLAGGVNEQFF. The DNA reads TGCGCCAGCAGCTATCCCCGACTAGCGGGAGGGGTCAATGAGCAGTTCTTC.